This record concerns one T cell receptor beta chain sequence. Its antigen remains unidentified. This record comes from a study of siplizumab effects on memory and regulatory T cells. Study-level findings and limits: No assignable naive or memory phenotype existed for roughly 80-97% of proliferating CD4+ or CD8+ clones. Naive T cells appeared more varied than memory cells and looked like key alloresponse contributors.

The CDR3 is 16 residues long. Germline V gives CDR1 SGHRS, CDR2 YFSETQ. V lost 4 bases, J lost 4 bases, and 4 bases stayed unmatched. Method: immunoSEQ multiplex PCR; TCRdb's copy keeps in-frame clones and lacks some. The repertoire holds approximately 100,000 clones, with more than 90% as singletons. The receptor was derived from a human donor in good health. Some clones in this sample may be carry-over from other donors' samples. This chain uses TRBV5-1 with TRBJ2-2, with 13 bases fitting TRBD2. The sample taken for sequencing was CD4+ T cells sorted from blood. In DNA, the CDR3 is TGCGCCAGCAGCCCAAGACTAGCGGGAGGCACCGGGGAGCTGTTTTTT. It yields the protein CASSPRLAGGTGELFF.